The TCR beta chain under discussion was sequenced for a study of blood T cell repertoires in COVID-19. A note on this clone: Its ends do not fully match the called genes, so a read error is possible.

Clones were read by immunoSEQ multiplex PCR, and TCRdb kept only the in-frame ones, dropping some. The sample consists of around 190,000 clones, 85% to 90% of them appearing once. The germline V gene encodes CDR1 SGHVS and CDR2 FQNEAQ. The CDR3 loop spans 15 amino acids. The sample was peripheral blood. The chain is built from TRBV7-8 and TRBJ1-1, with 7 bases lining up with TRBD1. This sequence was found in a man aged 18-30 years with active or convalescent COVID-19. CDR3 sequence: CASSAGPTGNNEAFF. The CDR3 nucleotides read TGTGCCAGCAGCGCGGGACCGACAGGGAACAATGAAGCTTTCTTT.